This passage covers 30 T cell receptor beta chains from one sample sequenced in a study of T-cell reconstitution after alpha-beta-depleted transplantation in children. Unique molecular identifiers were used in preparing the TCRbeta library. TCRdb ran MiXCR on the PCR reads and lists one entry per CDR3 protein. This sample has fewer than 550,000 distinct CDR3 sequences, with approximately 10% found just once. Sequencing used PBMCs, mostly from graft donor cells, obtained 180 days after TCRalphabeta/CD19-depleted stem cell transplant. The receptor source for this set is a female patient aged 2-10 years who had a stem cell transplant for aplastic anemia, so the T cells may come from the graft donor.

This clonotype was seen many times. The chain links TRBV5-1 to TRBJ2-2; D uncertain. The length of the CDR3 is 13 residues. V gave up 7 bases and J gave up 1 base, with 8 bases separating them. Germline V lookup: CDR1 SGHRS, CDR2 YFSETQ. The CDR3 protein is CASGVGNTGELFF. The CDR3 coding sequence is TGCGCCAGCGGGGTCGGGAACACCGGGGAGCTGTTTTTT.

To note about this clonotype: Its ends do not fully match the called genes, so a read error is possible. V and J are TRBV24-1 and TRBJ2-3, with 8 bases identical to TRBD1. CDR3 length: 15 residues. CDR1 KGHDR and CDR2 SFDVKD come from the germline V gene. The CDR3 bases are TGTGCCACCAGCAGGGACAGGCAAGTCCTGAATACTCAGTATTTT. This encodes CATSRDRQVLNTQYF.

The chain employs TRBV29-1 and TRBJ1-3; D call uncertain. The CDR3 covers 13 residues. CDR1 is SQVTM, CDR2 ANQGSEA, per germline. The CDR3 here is CSYGEHSGNTIYF. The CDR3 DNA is TGCAGTTACGGAGAACACTCTGGAAACACCATATATTTT.

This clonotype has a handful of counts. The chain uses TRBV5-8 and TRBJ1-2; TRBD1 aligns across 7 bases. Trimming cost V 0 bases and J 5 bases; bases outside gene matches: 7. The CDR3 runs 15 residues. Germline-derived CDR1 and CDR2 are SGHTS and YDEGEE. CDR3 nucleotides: TGTGCCAGCAGCTTGGCCCCTCAGGGGGTGTATGGCTACACCTTC. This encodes CASSLAPQGVYGYTF.

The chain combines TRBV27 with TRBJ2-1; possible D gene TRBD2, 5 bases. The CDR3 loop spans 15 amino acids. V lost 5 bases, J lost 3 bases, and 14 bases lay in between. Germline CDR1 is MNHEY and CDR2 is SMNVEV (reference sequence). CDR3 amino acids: CASSLSLAGYNEQFF. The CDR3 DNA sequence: TGTGCCAGCAGTCTTTCGCTAGCCGGCTACAATGAGCAGTTCTTC.

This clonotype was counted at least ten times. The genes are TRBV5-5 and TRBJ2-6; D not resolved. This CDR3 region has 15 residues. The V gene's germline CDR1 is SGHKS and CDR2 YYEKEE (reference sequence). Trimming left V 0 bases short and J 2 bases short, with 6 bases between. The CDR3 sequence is CASSLDVAGANVLTF. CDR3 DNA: TGTGCCAGCAGCTTGGACGTAGCTGGGGCCAACGTCCTGACTTTC.

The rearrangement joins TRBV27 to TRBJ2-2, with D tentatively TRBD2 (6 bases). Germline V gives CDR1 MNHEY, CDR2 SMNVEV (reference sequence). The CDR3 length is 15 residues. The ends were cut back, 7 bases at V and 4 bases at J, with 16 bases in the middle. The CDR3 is CASTPEGPGTGELFF. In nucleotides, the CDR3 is TGTGCCAGCACACCGGAGGGCCCGGGCACCGGGGAGCTGTTTTTT.

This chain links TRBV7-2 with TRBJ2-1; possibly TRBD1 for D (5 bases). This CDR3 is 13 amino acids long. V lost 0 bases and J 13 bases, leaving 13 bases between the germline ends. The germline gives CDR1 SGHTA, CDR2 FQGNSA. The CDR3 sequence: CASSLAPGQGQFF. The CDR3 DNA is TGTGCCAGCAGCTTAGCTCCGGGCCAGGGACAGTTCTTC.

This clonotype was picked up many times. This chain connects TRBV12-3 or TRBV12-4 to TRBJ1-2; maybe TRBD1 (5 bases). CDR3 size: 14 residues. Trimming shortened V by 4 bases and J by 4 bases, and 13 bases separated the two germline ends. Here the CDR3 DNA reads TGTGCCAGCAGTTACGAGAGGGGCTTCTATGGCTACACCTTC. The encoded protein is CASSYERGFYGYTF.

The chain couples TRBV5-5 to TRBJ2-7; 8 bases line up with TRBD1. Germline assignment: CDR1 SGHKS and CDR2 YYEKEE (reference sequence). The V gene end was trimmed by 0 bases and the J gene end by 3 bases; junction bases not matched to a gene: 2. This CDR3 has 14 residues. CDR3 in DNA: TGTGCCAGCAGCTTGGCACAGGGGGGCTACGAGCAGTACGTC. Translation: CASSLAQGGYEQYV.

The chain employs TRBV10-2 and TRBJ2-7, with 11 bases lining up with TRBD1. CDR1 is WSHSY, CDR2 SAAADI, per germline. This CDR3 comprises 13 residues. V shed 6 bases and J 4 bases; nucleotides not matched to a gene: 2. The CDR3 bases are TGCGCCAGCAGGGACAGGGGGCAATACGAGCAGTACGTC. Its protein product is CASRDRGQYEQYV.

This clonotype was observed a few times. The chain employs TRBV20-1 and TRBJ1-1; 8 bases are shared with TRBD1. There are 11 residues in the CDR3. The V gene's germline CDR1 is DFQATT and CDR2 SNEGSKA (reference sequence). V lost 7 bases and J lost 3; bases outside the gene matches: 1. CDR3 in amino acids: CSGQGYTEAFF. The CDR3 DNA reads TGCAGTGGACAGGGGTACACTGAAGCTTTCTTT.

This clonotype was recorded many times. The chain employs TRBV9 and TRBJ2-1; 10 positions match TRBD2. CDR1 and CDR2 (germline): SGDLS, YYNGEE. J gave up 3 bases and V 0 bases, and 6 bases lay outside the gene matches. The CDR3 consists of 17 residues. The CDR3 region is CASSVVASGSLYNEQFF. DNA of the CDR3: TGTGCCAGCAGCGTAGTAGCTAGCGGGAGCCTCTACAATGAGCAGTTCTTC.

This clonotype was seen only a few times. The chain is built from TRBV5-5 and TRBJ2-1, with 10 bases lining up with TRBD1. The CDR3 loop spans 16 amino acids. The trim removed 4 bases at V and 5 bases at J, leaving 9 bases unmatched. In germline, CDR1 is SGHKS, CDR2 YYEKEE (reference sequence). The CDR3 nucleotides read TGTGCCAGCAGCACCCGGACAGGGGGGGATAACAATGAGCAGTTCTTC. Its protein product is CASSTRTGGDNNEQFF.

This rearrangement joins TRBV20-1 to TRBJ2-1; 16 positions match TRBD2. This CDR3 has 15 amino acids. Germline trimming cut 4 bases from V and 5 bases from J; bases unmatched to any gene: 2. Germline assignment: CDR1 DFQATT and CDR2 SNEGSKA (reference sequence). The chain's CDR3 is CSATGLAGGDNEQFF. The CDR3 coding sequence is TGCAGTGCTACGGGACTAGCGGGAGGGGACAATGAGCAGTTCTTC.

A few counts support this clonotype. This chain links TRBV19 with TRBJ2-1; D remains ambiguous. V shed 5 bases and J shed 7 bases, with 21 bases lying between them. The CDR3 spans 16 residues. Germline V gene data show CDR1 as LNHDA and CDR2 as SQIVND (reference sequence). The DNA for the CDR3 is TGTGCCAGTAGTGTGTTTGGATTTGGCGAAAGGAATGAGCAGTTCTTC. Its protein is CASSVFGFGERNEQFF. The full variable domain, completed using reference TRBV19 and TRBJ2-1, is DGGITQSPKYLFRKEGQNVTLSCEQNLNHDAMYWYRQDPGQGLRLIYYSQIVNDFQKGDIAEGYSVSREKKESFPLTVTSAQKNPTAFYLCASSVFGFGERNEQFFGPGTRLTVL.

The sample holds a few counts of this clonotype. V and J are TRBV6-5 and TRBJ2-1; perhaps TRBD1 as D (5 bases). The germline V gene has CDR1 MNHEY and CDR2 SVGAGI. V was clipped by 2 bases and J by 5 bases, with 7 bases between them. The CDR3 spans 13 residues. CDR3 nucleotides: TGTGCCAGCAGTTACCGGACACACAATGAGCAGTTCTTC. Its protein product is CASSYRTHNEQFF.

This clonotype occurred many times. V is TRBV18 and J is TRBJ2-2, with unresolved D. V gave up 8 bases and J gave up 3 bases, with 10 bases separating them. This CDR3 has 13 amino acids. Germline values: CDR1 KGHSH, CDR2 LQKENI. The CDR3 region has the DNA TGTGCCAGCAGCCCAAGAGACACCGGGGAGCTGTTTTTT. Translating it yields CASSPRDTGELFF.

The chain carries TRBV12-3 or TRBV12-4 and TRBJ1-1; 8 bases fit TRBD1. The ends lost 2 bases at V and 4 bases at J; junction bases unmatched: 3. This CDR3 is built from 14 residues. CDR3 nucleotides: TGTGCCAGCAGTTTATCAGGGGGCCGCACTGAAGCTTTCTTT. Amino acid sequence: CASSLSGGRTEAFF.

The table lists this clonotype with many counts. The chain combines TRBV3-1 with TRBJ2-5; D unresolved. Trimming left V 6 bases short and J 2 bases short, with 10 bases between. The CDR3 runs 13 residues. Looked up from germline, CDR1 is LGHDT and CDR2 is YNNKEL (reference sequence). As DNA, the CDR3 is TGTGCCAGCAGTCAAAGGGTACAAGAGACCCAGTACTTC. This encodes CASSQRVQETQYF.

The CDR3 region is CSVETGEPTEAFF. The CDR3 DNA follows: TGCAGCGTTGAGACGGGGGAGCCCACTGAAGCTTTCTTT. The J gene is TRBJ1-1, the V gene TRBV29-1; possible D gene TRBD1, 5 bases. The CDR3 totals 13 residues. Germline values: CDR1 SQVTM, CDR2 ANQGSEA. The ends were cut back, 3 bases at V and 4 bases at J, with 12 bases in the middle. The full variable domain, with the rest looked up from reference TRBV29-1 and TRBJ1-1, is SAVISQKPSRDICQRGTSLTIQCQVDSQVTMMFWYRQQPGQSLTLIATANQGSEATYESGFVIDKFPISRPNLTFSTLTVSNMSPEDSSIYLCSVETGEPTEAFFGQGTRLTVV.

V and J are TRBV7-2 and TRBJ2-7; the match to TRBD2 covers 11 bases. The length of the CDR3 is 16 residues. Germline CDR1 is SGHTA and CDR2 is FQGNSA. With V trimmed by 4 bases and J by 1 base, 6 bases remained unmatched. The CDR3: CASSSPGLAESYEQYF. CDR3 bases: TGTGCCAGCAGCTCCCCGGGACTAGCGGAATCCTACGAGCAGTACTTC. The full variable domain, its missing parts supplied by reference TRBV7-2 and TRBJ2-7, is GAGVSQSPSNKVTEKGKDVELRCDPISGHTALYWYRQSLGQGLEFLIYFQGNSAPDKSGLPSDRFSAERTGGSVSTLTIQRTQQEDSAVYLCASSSPGLAESYEQYFGPGTRLTVT.

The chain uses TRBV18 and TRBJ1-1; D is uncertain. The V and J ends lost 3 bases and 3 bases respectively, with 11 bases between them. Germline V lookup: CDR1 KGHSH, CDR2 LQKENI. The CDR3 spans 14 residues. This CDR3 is CASSPRRRDTEAFF. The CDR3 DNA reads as TGTGCCAGCTCACCCCGGAGGCGAGACACTGAAGCTTTCTTT.

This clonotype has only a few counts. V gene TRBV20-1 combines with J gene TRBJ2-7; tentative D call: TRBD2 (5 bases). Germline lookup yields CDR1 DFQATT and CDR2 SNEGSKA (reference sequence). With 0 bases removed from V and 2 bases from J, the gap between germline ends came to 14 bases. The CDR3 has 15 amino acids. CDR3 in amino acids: CSARDHVGVAYEQYF. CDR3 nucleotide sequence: TGCAGTGCTAGAGATCATGTGGGAGTGGCCTACGAGCAGTACTTC.

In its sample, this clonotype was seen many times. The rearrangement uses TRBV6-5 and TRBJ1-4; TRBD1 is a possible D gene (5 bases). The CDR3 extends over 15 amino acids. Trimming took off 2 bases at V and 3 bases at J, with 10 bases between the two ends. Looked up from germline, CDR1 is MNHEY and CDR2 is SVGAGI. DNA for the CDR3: TGTGCCAGCAGTTACGTTCCGGGGGCTAATGAAAAACTGTTTTTT. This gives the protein CASSYVPGANEKLFF.

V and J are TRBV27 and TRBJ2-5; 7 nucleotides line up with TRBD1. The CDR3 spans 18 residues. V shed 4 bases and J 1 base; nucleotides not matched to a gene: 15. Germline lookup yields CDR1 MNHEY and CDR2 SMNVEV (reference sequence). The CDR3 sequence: CASSYRSSRQGRQETQYF. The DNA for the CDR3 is TGTGCCAGCAGTTACCGTTCCTCGCGACAGGGCCGCCAAGAGACCCAGTACTTC.

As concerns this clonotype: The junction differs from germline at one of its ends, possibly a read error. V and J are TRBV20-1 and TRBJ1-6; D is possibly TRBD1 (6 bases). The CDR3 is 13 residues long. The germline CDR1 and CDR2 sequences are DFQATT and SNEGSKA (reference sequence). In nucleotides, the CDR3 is TGTAGTGCGAAAAAGGGGGGTAATTCACCCCTCCACTTT. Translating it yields CSAKKGGNSPLHF.

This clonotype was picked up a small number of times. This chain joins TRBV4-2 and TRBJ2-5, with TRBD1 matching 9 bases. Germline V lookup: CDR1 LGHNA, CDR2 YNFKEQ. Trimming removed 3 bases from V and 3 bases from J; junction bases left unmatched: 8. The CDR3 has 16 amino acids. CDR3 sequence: CASSHGLTGGKETQYF. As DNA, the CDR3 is TGTGCCAGCAGCCACGGTCTTACAGGGGGCAAAGAGACCCAGTACTTC.

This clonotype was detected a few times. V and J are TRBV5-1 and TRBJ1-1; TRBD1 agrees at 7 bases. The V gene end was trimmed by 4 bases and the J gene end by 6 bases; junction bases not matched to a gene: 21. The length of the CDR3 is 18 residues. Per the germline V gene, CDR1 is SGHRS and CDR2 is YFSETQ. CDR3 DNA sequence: TGCGCCAGCAGCCTCATTTTAGGGGGCCGGGGGAAAGACGCTGAAGCTTTCTTT. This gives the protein CASSLILGGRGKDAEAFF.

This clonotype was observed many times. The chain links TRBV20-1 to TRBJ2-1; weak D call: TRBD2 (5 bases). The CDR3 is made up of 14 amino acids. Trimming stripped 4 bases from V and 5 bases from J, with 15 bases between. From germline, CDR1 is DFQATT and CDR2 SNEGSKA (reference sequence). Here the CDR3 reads CSANGVNKDNEQFF. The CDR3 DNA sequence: TGCAGTGCTAACGGGGTAAACAAGGACAATGAGCAGTTCTTC.